What follows are 7 T cell receptor beta chains derived from one specimen sequenced in a study of immune evolution from preneoplasia to lung adenocarcinoma. The repertoire was sequenced with immunoSEQ multiplex PCR; TCRdb's copy has only in-frame clones and lacks some. The table has 7,500 to 10,000 clones, about three quarters seen once. What was sequenced was FFPE minimally invasive lung adenocarcinoma tissue. The source of these receptors is a person in their 70s with lung adenocarcinoma. Some clones in this sample may be carry-over from other donors' samples.

The V gene is TRBV29-1, the J gene TRBJ1-4, with TRBD1 matching over 8 bases. The CDR3 spans 13 residues. From germline, CDR1 is SQVTM and CDR2 ANQGSEA. Trimming cost V 3 bases and J 7 bases; bases outside gene matches: 4. The CDR3 DNA sequence: TGCAGCGTTGAGGGGACAGGCGGTGAAAAACTGTTTTTT. This translates into CSVEGTGGEKLFF.

The chain is built from TRBV28 and TRBJ2-3; the match to TRBD2 covers 7 bases. This CDR3 has 13 residues. Germline values: CDR1 MDHEN, CDR2 SYDVKM. V lost 9 bases to trimming and J lost 1 base; unmatched junction nucleotides: 4. CDR3 in DNA: TGTGCCAGTCGGGGGGTCCGCACAGATACGCAGTATTTT. Its protein product is CASRGVRTDTQYF.

CDR3 amino acids: CASSLTLNSPLHF. In DNA form, the CDR3 reads TGTGCCAGCAGCCTAACGCTCAATTCACCCCTCCACTTT. V is TRBV14 and J is TRBJ1-6; D is uncertain. The CDR3 is 13 residues long. V was trimmed by 4 bases and J by 7 bases, leaving 8 bases between them. Germline V lookup: CDR1 SGHDN, CDR2 FVKESK.

The V and J genes are TRBV6-1 and TRBJ2-3; TRBD2 aligns across 9 bases. This CDR3 is built from 16 residues. Germline V lookup: CDR1 MNHNS, CDR2 SASEGT. V dropped 4 bases and J dropped 2; count of bases not matched to a gene: 7. The CDR3: CASSVSSGASTDTQYF. CDR3 nucleotide sequence: TGTGCCAGCAGTGTTTCTAGCGGGGCCTCCACAGATACGCAGTATTTT.

V and J are TRBV11-2 and TRBJ2-7; D possibly matches TRBD1 or TRBD2 (5 bases each). The CDR3 is made up of 16 amino acids. Trimming shortened V by 4 bases and J by 2 bases, and 18 bases separated the two germline ends. CDR1 and CDR2 from the germline V gene are SGHAT and FQNNGV. The CDR3, as DNA: TGTGCCAGCAGCTCACTTGCCCCGGGACCTACCTACGAGCAGTACTTC. As protein: CASSSLAPGPTYEQYF. Together with reference TRBV11-2 and TRBJ2-7, the CDR3 gives the full variable domain: EAGVAQSPRYKIIEKRQSVAFWCNPISGHATLYWYQQILGQGPKLLIQFQNNGVVDDSQLPKDRFSAERLKGVDSTLKIQPAKLEDSAVYLCASSSLAPGPTYEQYFGPGTRLTVT.

This chain joins TRBV9 and TRBJ2-3; 9 bases are shared with TRBD2. The CDR3 length is 17 residues. V lost 0 bases and J lost 4; bases outside the gene matches: 9. Germline V lookup: CDR1 SGDLS, CDR2 YYNGEE. CDR3 region: CASSVGNSGSAADTQYF. The CDR3 bases are TGTGCCAGCAGCGTAGGAAATAGCGGGAGTGCTGCAGATACGCAGTATTTT.

This clone was seen once. The chain uses TRBV30 and TRBJ2-7, with 11 bases matching TRBD2. V shed 4 bases, J shed 6 bases, and the junction held 8 bases outside the gene matches. The CDR3 contains 14 residues. From germline, CDR1 is GTSNPN and CDR2 SVGIG (reference sequence). The CDR3: CAWKETSGTVEQYF. DNA of the CDR3: TGTGCCTGGAAGGAGACTAGCGGGACCGTCGAGCAGTACTTC. The full variable domain, with the rest looked up from reference TRBV30 and TRBJ2-7, is SQTIHQWPATLVQPVGSPLSLECTVEGTSNPNLYWYRQAAGRGLQLLFYSVGIGQISSEVPQNLSASRPQDRQFILSSKKLLLSDSGFYLCAWKETSGTVEQYFGPGTRLTVT.